This T cell receptor (beta chain) is from a study of T cell responses to AZD1222 COVID-19 vaccine. This CDR3 region has 12 residues. The germline V gene has CDR1 SEHNR and CDR2 FQNEAQ (reference sequence). The ends were cut back, 3 bases at V and 2 bases at J, with 4 bases in the middle. Using immunoSEQ multiplex PCR, the repertoire was profiled, and TCRdb retains in-frame clones only, with some absent. This table holds around 94,000 clones, 85% to 90% found once. The chain couples TRBV7-9 to TRBJ1-1; D not resolved. Sequencing used peripheral blood, obtained on day 0 of AZD1222 vaccination. This sequence originates from an adult in good health. The CDR3 DNA is TGTGCCAGCAGCTTTGGTAACACTGAAGCTTTCTTT. It is translated as CASSFGNTEAFF.